The next 10 T cell receptor beta chains were all read from a single sample in a study of blood T cell repertoires in COVID-19. Produced via immunoSEQ multiplex PCR; TCRdb's table is partial and in-frame only. The sample has about 220,000 clones, more than 80% seen once. Sequencing was done on a sample of PBMCs or T cells enriched from blood (not recorded which). Receptors were obtained from a young woman in a cohort exposed to, infected with or recovered from COVID-19 (not recorded which).

The chain carries TRBV9 and TRBJ2-7; 8 nucleotides agree with TRBD2. V gave up 0 bases and J gave up 6 bases; unmatched junction bases: 5. Germline assignment: CDR1 SGDLS and CDR2 YYNGEE. CDR3 length: 14 residues. For the CDR3, the DNA is TGTGCCAGCAGCGTAGCCGGGACTAGTGGCGAGCAGTACTTC. It codes for CASSVAGTSGEQYF.

The chain employs TRBV5-1 and TRBJ1-2; no clear D. The CDR3 runs 14 residues. V shed 4 bases and J shed 4 bases, with 14 bases lying between them. Germline CDR1 reads SGHRS; CDR2 reads YFSETQ. CDR3 residues: CASSPGRAGYGYTF. For the CDR3, the DNA is TGCGCCAGCAGCCCGGGGAGGGCGGGCTATGGCTACACCTTC.

This chain joins TRBV24-1 and TRBJ2-1; 8 positions match TRBD1. The germline CDR1 and CDR2 sequences are KGHDR and SFDVKD. J lost 6 bases, V lost 11 bases, and 5 bases had no gene match. The CDR3 contains 12 residues. For the CDR3, the DNA is TGTGCCAGCGGACAGGGTTCCAATGAGCAGTTCTTC. Its translation is CASGQGSNEQFF.

The gene calls are TRBV19 and TRBJ1-5; D is undetermined. V gave up 5 bases and J gave up 7 bases, with 12 bases separating them. This CDR3 is 13 amino acids long. CDR1 and CDR2 (germline): LNHDA, SQIVND (reference sequence). CDR3 protein: CASSVAGGQPQHF. Here the CDR3 DNA reads TGTGCCAGTAGTGTGGCAGGAGGGCAGCCCCAGCATTTT.

The chain joins TRBV5-1 to TRBJ1-4; D may be TRBD1 (5 bases). The CDR3 runs to 15 residues. V lost 0 bases and J lost 3, with 9 bases in between. Germline CDR1 reads SGHRS; CDR2 reads YFSETQ. For the CDR3, the DNA is TGCGCCAGCAGCTTGGCACAGGCGCCTAATGAAAAACTGTTTTTT. Amino acids: CASSLAQAPNEKLFF.

The V call is TRBV24-1, the J call TRBJ2-1, with D perhaps matching TRBD2 (7 bases). CDR1 and CDR2 from the germline V gene are KGHDR and SFDVKD. The CDR3 loop spans 19 amino acids. V dropped 2 bases and J dropped 6 bases, with 25 bases sitting between them. Written as DNA, the CDR3 is TGTGCCACCAGTGATTCAGACCCCCGAGGGGGGGCAGCTACCAATGAGCAGTTCTTC. Amino acid sequence: CATSDSDPRGGAATNEQFF.

This chain connects TRBV28 to TRBJ2-5; 8 nucleotides match TRBD2. The CDR3 length is 20 residues. CDR1 and CDR2 (germline): MDHEN, SYDVKM. With V trimmed by 1 base and J by 5 bases, 21 bases remained unmatched. This chain's CDR3 is CASSLYRSSLAGVGEETQYF. DNA for the CDR3: TGTGCCAGCAGTTTATATCGGTCGAGCCTAGCGGGCGTGGGCGAGGAGACCCAGTACTTC.

The V and J genes are TRBV3-1 (or the pseudogene TRBV3-2) and TRBJ2-7; D may be TRBD1 (6 bases). Germline lookup yields CDR1 LGHDT and CDR2 YNNKEL (reference sequence). The CDR3 is 14 amino acids. The ends were cut back, 4 bases at V and 5 bases at J, with 15 bases in the middle. CDR3 sequence reads: CASSRARGVNEQYF. Written as DNA, the CDR3 is TGTGCCAGCAGCCGGGCCAGGGGAGTTAACGAGCAGTACTTC.

This clone was seen once. The J gene is TRBJ1-6, the V gene TRBV14, with 10 bases lining up with TRBD1. V dropped 0 bases and J dropped 4; count of bases not matched to a gene: 6. Germline values: CDR1 SGHDN, CDR2 FVKESK. The CDR3 length is 18 residues. As DNA, the CDR3 is TGTGCCAGCAGCCAAGAGGGGGGACAGGGGCTTTATAATTCACCCCTCCACTTT. Translating it yields CASSQEGGQGLYNSPLHF.

This chain links TRBV2 with TRBJ2-7; no reliable D call. Germline-derived CDR1 and CDR2 are SNHLY and FYNNEI. V was cut by 5 bases and J by 3 bases, with 11 bases left in between. This CDR3 contains 13 residues. The CDR3 region has the DNA TGTGCCAGCAGTAGCGTGACCTTCTACGAGCAGTACTTC. Protein sequence: CASSSVTFYEQYF. The complete variable domain, with remaining parts taken from reference TRBV2 and TRBJ2-7, reads EPEVTQTPSHQVTQMGQEVILRCVPISNHLYFYWYRQILGQKVEFLVSFYNNEISEKSEIFDDQFSVERPDGSNFTLKIRSTKLEDSAMYFCASSSVTFYEQYFGPGTRLTVT.